This T cell receptor (beta chain) is from a study of spatial heterogeneity in lung cancer. Study summary: Taken at a median of approximately 2 years after resection, follow-up PBMC samples underwent sequencing when available. As counted in raw reads, each unique TCR and UMI combination appeared more than ten times on average.

The CDR3 extends over 15 amino acids. The ends were cut back, 3 bases at V and 5 bases at J, with 16 bases in the middle. Per germline, CDR1 MDHEN and CDR2 SYDVKM. The time point: blood at routine non-recurrence follow-up after resection. Whole RNA obtained from tumor, nontumor lung or frozen PBMC underwent sequencing without sorting. Using its own MiXCR run on the 5' RACE reads, TCRdb lists one record per CDR3 protein. The sample includes about 120,000 distinct CDR3 sequences, 9.5% to 15% seen only once; the top ten take 16%. Sequencing used PBMCs, obtained at follow-up. This chain uses TRBV28 with TRBJ1-1; perhaps TRBD1 as D (5 bases). The receptor comes from a male donor with early-stage non-small cell lung cancer. As DNA, the CDR3 is TGTGCCAGCAGTTTGTCAGCGCTCAAGGGGACTGAAGCTTTCTTT. Its protein product is CASSLSALKGTEAFF.